The 27 T cell receptor beta chains below come from one sample, sequenced in a study of CD8+ T cells in alopecia areata. The sequencing template was cDNA reverse transcribed from extracted RNA. Sequencing was performed with immunoSEQ multiplex PCR; in TCRdb, only in-frame clones are kept and a portion is missing. The sample shows 140,000 or so clones, 40% to 55% of them seen only once. Source: CD4+ T cells sorted from blood, taken at week 0. All receptors come from a human donor with alopecia areata.

The table lists this clone with a few counts. The rearrangement joins TRBV28 to TRBJ2-3; 8 nucleotides line up with TRBD2. CDR1 MDHEN and CDR2 SYDVKM come from the germline V gene. CDR3 length: 15 residues. V shed 5 bases, J shed 6 bases, and the junction held 10 bases outside the gene matches. The CDR3 region has the DNA TGTGCCAGCAGTCCCAGCGGGAGATGGTGGGATACGCAGTATTTT. The encoded protein is CASSPSGRWWDTQYF.

In this sample, this clone turned up a few times. The chain recombines TRBV14 with TRBJ2-3; 10 positions agree with TRBD2. This CDR3 has 16 residues. CDR1 and CDR2 from the germline V gene are SGHDN and FVKESK. V shed 4 bases and J 0 bases; nucleotides not matched to a gene: 4. The CDR3 here is CASSPLAGLSTDTQYF. The CDR3 nucleotides read TGTGCCAGCAGCCCACTAGCGGGACTAAGCACAGATACGCAGTATTTT.

This chain joins TRBV28 and TRBJ2-1; 13 bases are shared with TRBD2. V shed 7 bases, J shed 7 bases, and the junction held 10 bases outside the gene matches. CDR3 size: 16 residues. In germline, CDR1 is MDHEN, CDR2 SYDVKM. CDR3 region: CASTVGGTSGMNEQFF. The DNA for the CDR3 is TGTGCCAGCACCGTGGGGGGGACTAGCGGGATGAATGAGCAGTTCTTC.

This clone was found a few times. The V and J genes are TRBV29-1 and TRBJ2-5; D is possibly TRBD2 (6 bases). The CDR3 is made up of 14 amino acids. The V end lost 5 bases, the J end lost 5 bases, and 18 bases lay between the germline ends. Looked up from germline, CDR1 is SQVTM and CDR2 is ANQGSEA. In DNA, the CDR3 is TGCAGCGTTCTGGGCGGGGATGTTCGGGAGACCCAGTACTTC. Translating gives CSVLGGDVRETQYF.

This clone appeared a few times. V is TRBV7-2 and J is TRBJ1-2; D unresolved. V lost 5 bases, J lost 4 bases, and 11 bases lay in between. The CDR3 is made up of 13 amino acids. The germline V gene has CDR1 SGHTA and CDR2 FQGNSA. CDR3: CASSLGRAYGYTF. In nucleotides, the CDR3 is TGTGCCAGCAGCCTGGGGAGGGCCTATGGCTACACCTTC.

The J gene is TRBJ2-7, the V gene TRBV6-5; no clear D. Germline V lookup: CDR1 MNHEY, CDR2 SVGAGI. Trimming removed 8 bases at V and 3 bases at J, with 8 bases between. This CDR3 has 11 amino acids. CDR3 DNA sequence: TGTGCCAGCTCCGTCGGCTACGAGCAGTACTTC. This codes for CASSVGYEQYF.

This clone was seen more than once but under ten times. The chain recombines TRBV2 with TRBJ2-5; D perhaps matches TRBD2 (5 bases). The V and J ends lost 4 bases and 4 bases respectively, with 7 bases between them. The germline V gene encodes CDR1 SNHLY and CDR2 FYNNEI. This CDR3 is 12 amino acids long. In DNA form, the CDR3 reads TGTGCCAGCAGTGTAGGGAGAGAGACCCAGTACTTC. Its translation is CASSVGRETQYF.

This clone has only a few counts. The chain combines TRBV29-1 with TRBJ2-3, with a possible D match to TRBD2 (6 bases). This CDR3 is 14 amino acids long. Trimming stripped 0 bases from V and 0 bases from J, with 7 bases between. Germline CDR1 is SQVTM and CDR2 is ANQGSEA. The CDR3 loop reads CSVEEGTSTDTQYF. The CDR3 region has the DNA TGCAGCGTTGAAGAAGGGACTAGCACAGATACGCAGTATTTT.

This chain links TRBV4-1 with TRBJ1-1; D is uncertain. Trimming pared 0 bases from V and 7 bases from J, leaving 12 bases between. The germline gives CDR1 MGHRA, CDR2 YSYEKL. This CDR3 is 14 amino acids long. Here the CDR3 reads CASSQEEYLGEAFF. The CDR3 DNA sequence: TGCGCCAGCAGCCAAGAAGAGTATCTTGGTGAAGCTTTCTTT.

The chain links TRBV2 to TRBJ1-5; D is undetermined. Germline loops: CDR1 SNHLY, CDR2 FYNNEI. The CDR3 is 14 residues long. V lost 5 bases, J lost 1 base, and 9 bases lay in between. Here the CDR3 reads CASSTLGSNQPQHF. As DNA, the CDR3 is TGTGCCAGCAGTACCCTGGGGAGCAATCAGCCCCAGCATTTT.

The chain carries TRBV7-2 and TRBJ2-2; 11 bases fit TRBD2. The CDR3 is 15 amino acids. CDR1 and CDR2 (germline): SGHTA, FQGNSA. Trimming at V came to 1 base and at J to 5 bases, leaving 0 bases not matched to a gene. DNA of the CDR3: TGTGCCAGCAGCTTAGGACTAGCGGGAACCGGGGAGCTGTTTTTT. Amino acids: CASSLGLAGTGELFF.

Only a few counts were recorded for this clone. V is TRBV25-1 and J is TRBJ1-1; no definite D call. V was trimmed by 3 bases and J by 11 bases, leaving 19 bases between them. Per the germline V gene, CDR1 is MGHDK and CDR2 is SYGVNS. The CDR3 totals 14 residues. The CDR3 is CASSDSLGLLEAFF. For the CDR3, the DNA is TGTGCCAGCAGTGATTCGTTAGGGTTATTAGAGGCTTTCTTT.

This clone was observed once. V usage is TRBV2 and J usage is TRBJ2-2; D gene uncertain. The CDR3 spans 13 residues. Germline V lookup: CDR1 SNHLY, CDR2 FYNNEI. V was trimmed by 6 bases and J by 1 base, leaving 6 bases between them. The CDR3 DNA is TGTGCCAGCAGCATATGGAACACCGGGGAGCTGTTTTTT. Translating it yields CASSIWNTGELFF.

The chain uses TRBV6-5 and TRBJ1-5; possible D gene TRBD1, 6 bases. Germline V gene sequence: CDR1 MNHEY, CDR2 SVGAGI. The length of the CDR3 is 14 residues. Trimming took 4 bases from V and 3 from J, leaving 10 bases between them. This chain's CDR3 is CASSFTGLNQPQHF. As DNA, the CDR3 is TGTGCCAGCAGTTTCACAGGGCTCAATCAGCCCCAGCATTTT.

The V and J genes are TRBV28 and TRBJ2-6, with D perhaps TRBD1 (5 bases). The CDR3 is 14 amino acids. Trimming removed 5 bases from V and 10 bases from J, with 15 bases in between. The germline gives CDR1 MDHEN, CDR2 SYDVKM. CDR3 residues: CASSPGHSVNVLTF. In nucleotides, the CDR3 is TGTGCCAGCAGTCCTGGACACTCCGTAAACGTCCTGACTTTC. Full variable domain (outside the CDR3, taken from reference TRBV28 and TRBJ2-6): DVKVTQSSRYLVKRTGEKVFLECVQDMDHENMFWYRQDPGLGLRLIYFSYDVKMKEKGDIPEGYSVSREKKERFSLILESASTNQTSMYLCASSPGHSVNVLTFGAGSRLTVL.

This clone was picked up a small number of times. The chain combines TRBV25-1 with TRBJ1-2, with no clear D. The V gene lost 3 bases and the J gene lost 5 bases, with 7 bases spanning the gap. The CDR3 runs to 12 residues. Germline V gives CDR1 MGHDK, CDR2 SYGVNS. The CDR3 bases are TGTGCCAGCAGTGATCACGTTTATGGCTACACCTTC. It translates to CASSDHVYGYTF.

The V call is TRBV28, the J call TRBJ2-7; 10 bases fit TRBD1. The CDR3 has 15 residues. Per the germline V gene, CDR1 is MDHEN and CDR2 is SYDVKM. V shed 3 bases, J shed 6 bases, and the junction held 8 bases outside the gene matches. The CDR3 nucleotides are TGTGCCAGCAGTTTCGCGGGACAGGGGAATAGCGAGCAGTACTTC. Its protein is CASSFAGQGNSEQYF.

This clone has just a few counts. The chain recombines TRBV29-1 with TRBJ2-7, with D unclear. This CDR3 spans 13 amino acids. V lost 6 bases, J lost 7 bases, and 19 bases lay in between. Germline V gene sequence: CDR1 SQVTM, CDR2 ANQGSEA. The DNA of the CDR3 is TGCAGCGTCGCCCCTACGGACCGAGAGGAGCAGTACTTC. The encoded protein is CSVAPTDREEQYF.

The V call is TRBV5-1, the J call TRBJ2-1; 7 positions agree with TRBD1. Germline CDR1 reads SGHRS; CDR2 reads YFSETQ. The CDR3 runs 12 residues. The V and J ends lost 0 bases and 15 bases, in that order; junction bases with no gene match: 6. CDR3 in amino acids: CASSLAQGIWFF. As DNA, the CDR3 is TGCGCCAGCAGCTTGGCACAGGGGATATGGTTCTTC.

A few counts support this clone. This chain joins TRBV7-9 and TRBJ2-5; TRBD1 might be the D (6 bases). The CDR3 sequence is 13 residues long. CDR1 is SEHNR and CDR2 is FQNEAQ in the germline V gene (reference sequence). V dropped 10 bases and J dropped 4 bases, with 16 bases sitting between them. The CDR3, as DNA: TGTGCCACCAGTCCAGGGGCGGGAGAGACCCAGTACTTC. This sequence encodes CATSPGAGETQYF.

The chain combines TRBV4-3 with TRBJ1-4, with unresolved D. V lost 5 bases and J lost 0, with 7 bases in between. Germline CDR1 and CDR2: LGHNA and YSLEER. The CDR3 is 14 residues long. This CDR3 reads CASSVTTTNEKLFF. The CDR3 region has the DNA TGCGCCAGCAGCGTGACAACAACTAATGAAAAACTGTTTTTT.

The chain's CDR3 is CASSFRGVFGDYGYTF. In nucleotides, the CDR3 is TGTGCCAGCAGTTTTAGGGGGGTCTTCGGTGACTATGGCTACACCTTC. The chain couples TRBV27 to TRBJ1-2; tentatively, D is TRBD1 (6 bases). This CDR3 is 16 amino acids long. The germline V gene has CDR1 MNHEY and CDR2 SMNVEV (reference sequence). Trimming took off 3 bases at V and 3 bases at J, with 17 bases between the two ends.

The chain joins TRBV5-6 to TRBJ2-1; no reliable D call. The germline gives CDR1 SGHDT, CDR2 YYEEEE. The CDR3 is 13 residues long. Trimming shortened V by 5 bases and J by 2 bases, and 8 bases separated the two germline ends. CDR3 region: CASSDATYNEQFF. The DNA for the CDR3 is TGTGCCAGCAGTGACGCCACCTACAATGAGCAGTTCTTC.

The rearrangement joins TRBV5-1 to TRBJ1-5; no firm D call. CDR1 and CDR2 (germline): SGHRS, YFSETQ. V was pared by 0 bases and J by 2 bases, with 9 bases between. The length of the CDR3 is 15 residues. DNA of the CDR3: TGCGCCAGCAGCTTGGATGGCGGCCGCAATCAGCCCCAGCATTTT. This translates into CASSLDGGRNQPQHF.

This clone showed up just a few times. CDR3 nucleotide sequence: TGTGCCAGCACCCCCCGGCAGGGCTACGAGCAGTACTTC. It yields the protein CASTPRQGYEQYF. The V call is TRBV2, the J call TRBJ2-7; D possibly corresponds to TRBD1 (5 bases). CDR3 length: 13 residues. V was pared by 7 bases and J by 3 bases, with 13 bases between. CDR1 and CDR2 from the germline V gene are SNHLY and FYNNEI.

This CDR3 is CAWRGGLAGDEQYF. CDR3 nucleotides: TGTGCCTGGAGGGGGGGACTAGCGGGAGACGAGCAGTACTTC. This chain links TRBV30 with TRBJ2-7; 14 bases line up with TRBD2. The CDR3 extends over 14 amino acids. CDR1 and CDR2 from the germline V gene are GTSNPN and SVGIG (reference sequence). Germline trimming cut 3 bases from V and 5 bases from J; bases unmatched to any gene: 3. Combining the CDR3 with reference TRBV30 and TRBJ2-7 gives the whole variable domain SQTIHQWPATLVQPVGSPLSLECTVEGTSNPNLYWYRQAAGRGLQLLFYSVGIGQISSEVPQNLSASRPQDRQFILSSKKLLLSDSGFYLCAWRGGLAGDEQYFGPGTRLTVT.

The chain couples TRBV6-5 to TRBJ1-5; 11 bases align to TRBD1. This CDR3 spans 16 amino acids. Germline V gene lookup returns CDR1 MNHEY and CDR2 SVGAGI. J was trimmed by 9 bases and V by 0 bases; bases with no gene match: 7. CDR3 sequence: CASSYSRTGGSWPQHF. CDR3 coding DNA: TGTGCCAGCAGTTACTCAAGGACAGGGGGCTCCTGGCCCCAGCATTTT.